This paragraph covers one TCR beta chain sequence. Its antigen remains undetermined. It has no much larger one-base neighbor in the sample; base qualities were not kept. This specimen belongs to a study of T cell responses to AZD1222 COVID-19 vaccine (dated by TCRdb to the early 2020s). The study in broad terms: AZD1222 recipients with second doses at about 4 weeks or about 12 weeks were pooled, because spike-specific TCR depth and breadth did not differ between schedules. TCR sequencing was performed for 230 to 250 trial participants, of whom about 200 were given two doses of AZD1222 and around 25 were given two doses of MenACWY control vaccine. Enrollment into the trials was organized by age into subgroups of 18-55, 56-69 and 70-plus years, and those subgroups contained around 150, 28 and 57 TCR-sequenced participants, respectively. The paper as a whole reports these results and caveats: In the small 56-69-year group, the increase in depth fell short of significance, most likely because of low power. Epitopes outside the regions mutated in the B.1.351 and B.1.1.7 variants were reportedly recognized by nearly half of the unique spike-specific TCRs. Most participants were white British and females outnumbered males, and the authors suggested that clonal diversity may have been underestimated. Conclusions about previously exposed vaccinees were limited because only a handful of AZD1222 recipients were SARS-CoV-2 seropositive at baseline. Spike-specific TCR breadth and depth rose significantly after two AZD1222 doses compared with day 0 and with MenACWY recipients. Because no day 14 peak-response samples were available, the repertoires could be characterized only after the peak T cell response. CD4 TCRs associated with the vaccine covered the entire spike protein, and the dominant responses were in regions 160-218 and 743-854.

Read against the paper, the sample's time point label means: baseline before first vaccination. The vaccinee samples were drawn from two UK trials, COV001 and COV002, one of which was a single-blind randomized controlled phase 2/3 trial testing AZD1222 (ChAdOx1 nCoV-19) in healthy adults. For TCRbeta chain sequencing, PBMC samples from trial participants were taken at day 0 and at day 28 after the second dose. The CDR3 regions of human TCRbeta chains were subjected to immunosequencing. From the authors' description of their analysis: Repertoire TCRs were matched against a reference library of SARS-CoV-2-specific TCRs generated with the MIRA antigen-specificity platform. Breadth was defined as the fraction of unique TCRs that were SARS-CoV-2-associated, and depth was defined as the fraction of total T cells that were SARS-CoV-2-associated. Using the MIRA data, every spike-specific TCR was mapped to the spike region that the TCR reacted to and assigned to either a CD4 or a CD8 class. Log10-transformed breadth and depth values were compared by one-way ANOVA with Sidak's multiple comparisons tests. TCRdb stores this immuneACCESS table with in-frame sequences only. Part of the clones is absent; in the studies checked, under half of the shortfall reflects unresolved V genes, and no reason is known for the rest. The V and J calls and clone size are taken from that table; D and trimming were inferred from the DNA. The sample table records about 140,000 clones; approximately 90% of these occur just once. The ten top clones hold more than 1.1% of the sample.

The CDR3 has 15 amino acids, counting the end cysteine and phenylalanine. Just the 45-base CDR3 DNA is kept, in frame starting at base 1. Based on the germline V gene, the CDR1 and CDR2 sequences are MNHEY and SVGEGT. V loses 0 bases of germline sequence and J loses 6 bases, and the interval between the two ends is 12 bases. The chain is encoded by TRBV6-2 or TRBV6-3 joined to TRBJ2-1; the D gene is perhaps TRBD2, from 6 matching bases. Source: peripheral blood, taken on day 0 of AZD1222 vaccination. The sequence was collected from an adult in good health. The DNA sequence is as follows: TGTGCCAGCAGTTACTCTGGGGCGGGAAGCAATGAGCAGTTCTTC. It encodes CASSYSGAGSNEQFF.